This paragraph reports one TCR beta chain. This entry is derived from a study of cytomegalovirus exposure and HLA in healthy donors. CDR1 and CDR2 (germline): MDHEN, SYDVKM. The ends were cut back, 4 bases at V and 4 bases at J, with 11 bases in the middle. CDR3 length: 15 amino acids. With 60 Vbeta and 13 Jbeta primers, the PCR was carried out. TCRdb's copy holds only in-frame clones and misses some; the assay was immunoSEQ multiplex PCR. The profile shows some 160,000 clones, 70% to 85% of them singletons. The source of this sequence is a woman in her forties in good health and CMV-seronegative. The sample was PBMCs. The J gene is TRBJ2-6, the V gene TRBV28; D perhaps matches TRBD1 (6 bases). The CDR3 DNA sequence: TGTGCCAGCAGTTCCACAGGGACCGGGGCCAACGTCCTGACTTTC. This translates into CASSSTGTGANVLTF.